The clone carrying this T cell receptor beta chain was recorded once. Its antigen is as yet unknown. In total, each donor contributed a single heparinised blood draw that averaged about 100 mL. Cell sorting via CD45RO/CCR7/CD25/CD127/CD95/CD27 was performed to obtain CD4+ naive, central memory, regulatory and stem cell-like memory cells. This entry is derived from a study of beta chain features in type 1 diabetes. Study-wide findings and caveats: Within patients, naive, central memory and Treg TCRB repertoires seemed more similar than within healthy donors. For Type 1 diabetes patients, all four CD4+ subsets carried TCRB CDR3s that were moderately but significantly shorter.

Germline values: CDR1 KGHSH, CDR2 LQKENI. The length of the CDR3 is 14 residues. Losses at the gene ends were 1 base for V and 5 bases for J; bases not matched to a gene: 2. Sequencing targeted expressed TCRB transcripts, as all isolated RNA had been reverse transcribed. The read count averaged about 3.3 million across naive, central memory and regulatory T cell samples. Produced via immunoSEQ multiplex PCR; TCRdb's table is partial and in-frame only. The data show 150,000 to 200,000 clones, roughly 63% seen once. The chain links TRBV18 to TRBJ2-5; the match to TRBD1 covers 9 bases. The sequencing input was naive CD4+ T cells from blood. The sequence derives from a man aged 25 to 40 with type 1 diabetes. The CDR3 nucleotides read TGTGCCAGCTCACCACGGACAGGGGAGGAGACCCAGTACTTC. Translated: CASSPRTGEETQYF. Variable domain in full (rest from reference TRBV18 and TRBJ2-5): NAGVMQNPRHLVRRRGQEARLRCSPMKGHSHVYWYRQLPEEGLKFMVYLQKENIIDESGMPKERFSAEFPKEGPSILRIQQVVRGDSAAYFCASSPRTGEETQYFGPGTRLLVL.